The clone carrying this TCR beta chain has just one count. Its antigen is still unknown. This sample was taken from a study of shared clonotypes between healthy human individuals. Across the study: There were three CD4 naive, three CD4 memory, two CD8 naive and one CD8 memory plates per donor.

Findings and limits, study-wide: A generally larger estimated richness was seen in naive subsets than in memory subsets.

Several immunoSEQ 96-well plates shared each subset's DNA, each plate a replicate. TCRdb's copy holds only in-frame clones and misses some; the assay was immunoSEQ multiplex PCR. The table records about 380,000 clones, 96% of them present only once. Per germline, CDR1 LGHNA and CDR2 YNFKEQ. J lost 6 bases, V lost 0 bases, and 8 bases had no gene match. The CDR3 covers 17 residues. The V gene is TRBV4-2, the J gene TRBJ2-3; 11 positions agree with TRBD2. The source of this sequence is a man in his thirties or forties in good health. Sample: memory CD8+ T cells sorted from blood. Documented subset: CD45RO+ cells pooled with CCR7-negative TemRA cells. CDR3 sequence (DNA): TGTGCCAGCAGCCAAGAAAATAGCGGGAGGGCGTCTGATACGCAGTATTTT. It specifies CASSQENSGRASDTQYF.